This T cell receptor beta chain was observed in a study of sequential checkpoint blockade in melanoma (dated 2019 in TCRdb). For context, the study as a whole: Patients were assigned by 1:1 randomization to either first-line nivolumab followed by ipilimumab (arm A) or ipilimumab followed by nivolumab (arm B). Maintenance nivolumab came after each of the two trial sequences. General findings and caveats noted by the study authors: Larger, independent patient cohorts are needed to validate the response-prediction model that combines TCR metrics and mutation burden.

The immunoSEQ Assay was used to immunosequence TCRbeta CDR3 regions from genomic DNA. Genomic DNA was amplified by bias-controlled multiplex PCR before high-throughput sequencing. On the authors' methods: To quantify the absolute abundance of each unique TCRbeta CDR3 region, the sequences were collapsed and filtered. Clonality, defined as 1 minus Pielou's evenness, was calculated using only productive rearrangements. A previously published method was used to identify clones with significantly greater frequencies in on-treatment samples than in baseline samples. This immuneACCESS table, as held by TCRdb, lists in-frame sequences with V and J called but not all clones. Of the missing ones, under half trace to an unresolved V gene in checked studies; the others have no known cause. V and J calls and clone size come straight from that table; D and trimming were deduced from the DNA. In all, the sample holds 25,000 to 30,000 clones, and roughly 81% of those were seen once. Of the sample, more than 20% is held by the ten largest clones.

Remarks on this clone: No antigen is known for it. One base away there is no much larger clone; base qualities are not given.

Trimming takes 5 bases off V and 4 bases off J; junction bases not matched to a gene: 8. CDR1 is given as SEHNR and CDR2 as FQNEAQ, both from the germline V gene (reference sequence). The CDR3 has 14 amino acids, counting the end cysteine and phenylalanine. Only the CDR3 region is kept as DNA, spanning 42 bases read in frame from base 1. This specimen's treatment or condition label, per the study, means: randomized to nivolumab then ipilimumab (arm A) or the reverse (arm B). No trial patient had received prior DNA-damaging chemotherapy. A FACS Aria II flow cytometer was used to sort live CD3+CD8+ cells that were negative for CD19 and CD56 from thawed PBMCs. Samples were obtained from patients with melanoma enrolled in CheckMate 064, a randomized, open-label phase II trial of sequential checkpoint blockade. Peripheral blood mononuclear cells were collected by leukapheresis, purified using Ficoll-Paque, and frozen in human serum containing roughly 9.1% DMSO. Immediately after sorting, the purity of the sorted blood CD3+CD8+ cells was confirmed to be >95%, and DNA was then extracted.

This TCR derives from a human donor with melanoma. This material consisted of CD8+ T cells sorted from blood (inferred from file names), taken from a patient given nivolumab and ipilimumab in sequence. In this chain, TRBV7-9 is recombined with TRBJ2-7, with 7 bases matching TRBD2. Read as DNA, the sequence is TGTGCCAGCAGCCGACCGACTAGCCCGTACGAGCAGTACTTC. Its product reads: CASSRPTSPYEQYF.